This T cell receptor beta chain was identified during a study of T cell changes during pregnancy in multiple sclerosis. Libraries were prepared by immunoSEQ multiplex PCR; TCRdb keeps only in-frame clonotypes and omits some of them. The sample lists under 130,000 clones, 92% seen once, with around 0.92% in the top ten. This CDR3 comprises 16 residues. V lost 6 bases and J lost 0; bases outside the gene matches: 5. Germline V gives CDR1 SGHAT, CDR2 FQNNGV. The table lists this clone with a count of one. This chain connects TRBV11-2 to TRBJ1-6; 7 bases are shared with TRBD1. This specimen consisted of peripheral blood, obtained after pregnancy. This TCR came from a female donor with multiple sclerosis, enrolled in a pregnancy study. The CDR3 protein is CASREGQSSYNSPLHF. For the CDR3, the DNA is TGTGCCAGCAGGGAGGGACAGAGCTCCTATAATTCACCCCTCCACTTT.